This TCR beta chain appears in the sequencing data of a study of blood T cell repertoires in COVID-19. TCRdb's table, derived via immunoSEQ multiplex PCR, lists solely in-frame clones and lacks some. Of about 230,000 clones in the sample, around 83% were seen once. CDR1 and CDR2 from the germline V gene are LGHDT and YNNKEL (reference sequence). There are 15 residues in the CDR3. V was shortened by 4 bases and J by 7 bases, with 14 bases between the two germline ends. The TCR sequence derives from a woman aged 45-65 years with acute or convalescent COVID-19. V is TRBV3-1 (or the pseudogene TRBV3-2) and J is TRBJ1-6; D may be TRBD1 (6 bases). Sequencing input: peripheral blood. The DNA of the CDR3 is TGTGCCAGCAGCCCCTTGGACAGTGGGAATTCACCCCTCCACTTT. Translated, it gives CASSPLDSGNSPLHF.